The clone carrying this T cell receptor beta chain was recorded a few times. What it binds is unknown. These data come from a study of CD8 T cells in Susac syndrome. In the study overall: Active disease was present in about 6 of the sequenced Susac syndrome patients, and remission in roughly 8.

General observations from the study: It was in TEMRA cells and active patients that Susac CD8+ clonal expansion peaked.

When the RNA was reverse transcribed, random hexamers were used with an input of about 0.5 to 1 ug. TCRdb re-analysed the immunoSEQ multiplex PCR reads in MiXCR, keeping a single row per CDR3 protein. The data hold under 95,000 distinct CDR3 sequences, with approximately 95% observed a single time. Trimming cost V 5 bases and J 3 bases, with 9 bases left between them. This CDR3 spans 13 amino acids. Germline V gene data show CDR1 as SEHNR and CDR2 as FQNEAQ (reference sequence). This chain joins TRBV7-9 and TRBJ2-3; tentative D call: TRBD2 (5 bases). This receptor was identified in a human donor with Susac syndrome. Sequencing was performed on CD8+ T cells from PBMCs. CDR3 sequence (DNA): TGTGCCAGCAGCCCCACGGGGACAGATACGCAGTATTTT. This translates into CASSPTGTDTQYF.